The 10 T cell receptor beta chains reported below all come from one sample, sequenced in a study of metastatic and nonmetastatic thyroid tumors. TCRdb re-analyzed the PCR reads using MiXCR. Among roughly 44,000 clones, 24% were seen once, and the ten largest hold about 15%. None of the patients had undergone any treatment ahead of thyroid surgery. Sequencing was done on a sample of tumor tissue. The receptors come from a female donor with papillary thyroid cancer or a benign thyroid nodule (not recorded which). Some clones in this sample may be carry-over from other donors' samples.

In this sample, this clone turned up many times. The rearrangement joins TRBV2 to TRBJ1-5; TRBD1 is a possible D gene (6 bases). The CDR3 length is 15 residues. Germline CDR1 and CDR2: SNHLY and FYNNEI. Trimming stripped 7 bases from V and 3 bases from J, with 16 bases between. CDR3 loop: CASTGGRRDNQPQHF. The CDR3 coding sequence is TGTGCCAGCACCGGGGGGCGAAGAGACAATCAGCCCCAGCATTTT.

The table lists this clone with a count of one. The junction departs from the called germline gene at one end, perhaps through a read error. The V call is TRBV12-3 or TRBV12-4, the J call TRBJ1-2, with 8 bases identical to TRBD1. The CDR3 has 13 amino acids. Here the CDR3 DNA reads TGTGCCAGCTCGCGGACAGGGAACTATGGCTTGTCCTTC. It is translated as CASSRTGNYGLSF.

This clone was seen more than once but under ten times. The rearrangement links TRBV12-3 or TRBV12-4 to TRBJ1-1, with D unclear. This CDR3 has 14 residues. Trimming removed 2 bases at V and 0 bases at J, with 7 bases between. The CDR3 loop is CASSLREVNTEAFF. The DNA for the CDR3 is TGTGCCAGCAGTTTAAGGGAGGTGAACACTGAAGCTTTCTTT.

The chain couples TRBV20-1 to TRBJ1-6; the D is unclear. The CDR3 is 13 residues long. Germline V CDR1 and CDR2: DFQATT, SNEGSKA (reference sequence). The V end lost 6 bases, the J end lost 5 bases, and 11 bases lay between the germline ends. The DNA of the CDR3 is TGCAGTGCACCTGGGTCCAATAATTCACCCCTCCACTTT. Translated: CSAPGSNNSPLHF.

This clone was detected many times. This rearrangement joins TRBV5-1 to TRBJ2-2; 7 nucleotides agree with TRBD1. The CDR3 extends over 15 amino acids. From germline, CDR1 is SGHRS and CDR2 YFSETQ. The J segment lost 5 bases and the V segment lost 1 base, leaving 5 bases of the junction unmatched. CDR3: CASSLTGAETGELFF. CDR3 in DNA: TGCGCCAGCAGCTTGACAGGGGCGGAGACCGGGGAGCTGTTTTTT.

The table lists this clone with many counts. The CDR3 DNA follows: TGCGCCAGCAGCCCCCGACACAGCACCGGGTATGAGCAGTTCTTC. Amino acids: CASSPRHSTGYEQFF. This chain uses TRBV4-1 with TRBJ2-1; D uncertain. Germline CDR1 is MGHRA and CDR2 is YSYEKL. The CDR3 is made up of 15 amino acids. The V end lost 4 bases, the J end lost 8 bases, and 18 bases lay between the germline ends.

The V call is TRBV20-1, the J call TRBJ2-1; TRBD2 matches at 7 bases. Germline loops: CDR1 DFQATT, CDR2 SNEGSKA (reference sequence). V trimming: 2 bases; J trimming: 5 bases; junction bases outside the gene matches: 3. This CDR3 spans 13 amino acids. The CDR3 DNA sequence: TGCAGTGCTAGATGGGGGAGGGACAATGAGCAGTTCTTC. It specifies CSARWGRDNEQFF.

This clone was found many times. Other nucleotide sequences from this sample produce the same CDR3. The chain joins TRBV7-9 to TRBJ1-2; a possible D gene is TRBD1 (6 bases). Trimming removed 1 base from V and 4 bases from J, with 10 bases in between. This CDR3 contains 14 residues. The germline V gene has CDR1 SEHNR and CDR2 FQNEAQ (reference sequence). CDR3 bases: TGTGCCAGCAGCTTAGAGGGGGGGAGCTATGGCTACACCTTC. As protein: CASSLEGGSYGYTF.

A few counts support this clone. This chain joins TRBV28 and TRBJ2-7; tentative D call: TRBD2 (7 bases). V was clipped by 5 bases and J by 0 bases, with 14 bases between them. Germline V gene sequence: CDR1 MDHEN, CDR2 SYDVKM. There are 15 residues in the CDR3. Here the CDR3 reads CASSGTGGASYEQYF. The CDR3 coding sequence is TGTGCCAGCAGTGGTACGGGGGGCGCCTCCTACGAGCAGTACTTC.

The chain combines TRBV5-1 with TRBJ1-2, with D possibly matching TRBD1 (6 bases). The CDR3 is 14 residues long. From germline, CDR1 is SGHRS and CDR2 YFSETQ. Deletions cut 3 bases from V and 4 bases from J, with 13 bases between. Here the CDR3 reads CASSYQQGGYGYTF. CDR3 DNA sequence: TGCGCCAGCAGCTACCAACAGGGCGGCTATGGCTACACCTTC.